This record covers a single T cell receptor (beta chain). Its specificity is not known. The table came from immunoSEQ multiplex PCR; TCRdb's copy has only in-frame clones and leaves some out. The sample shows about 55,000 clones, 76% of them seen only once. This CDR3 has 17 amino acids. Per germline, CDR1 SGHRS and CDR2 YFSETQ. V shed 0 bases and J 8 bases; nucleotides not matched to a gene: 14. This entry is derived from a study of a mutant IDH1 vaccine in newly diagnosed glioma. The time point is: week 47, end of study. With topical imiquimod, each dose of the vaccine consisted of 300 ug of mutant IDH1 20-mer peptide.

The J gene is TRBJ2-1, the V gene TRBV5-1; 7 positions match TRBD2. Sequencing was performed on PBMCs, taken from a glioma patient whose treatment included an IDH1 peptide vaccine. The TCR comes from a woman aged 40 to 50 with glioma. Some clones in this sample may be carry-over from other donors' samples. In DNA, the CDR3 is TGCGCCAGCAGCTTGGCAGTTGGCGGGGGTTCCCTATATGAGCAGTTCTTC. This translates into CASSLAVGGGSLYEQFF. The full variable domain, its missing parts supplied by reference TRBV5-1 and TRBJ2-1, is KAGVTQTPRYLIKTRGQQVTLSCSPISGHRSVSWYQQTPGQGLQFLFEYFSETQRNKGNFPGRFSGRQFSNSRSEMNVSTLELGDSALYLCASSLAVGGGSLYEQFFGPGTRLTVL.